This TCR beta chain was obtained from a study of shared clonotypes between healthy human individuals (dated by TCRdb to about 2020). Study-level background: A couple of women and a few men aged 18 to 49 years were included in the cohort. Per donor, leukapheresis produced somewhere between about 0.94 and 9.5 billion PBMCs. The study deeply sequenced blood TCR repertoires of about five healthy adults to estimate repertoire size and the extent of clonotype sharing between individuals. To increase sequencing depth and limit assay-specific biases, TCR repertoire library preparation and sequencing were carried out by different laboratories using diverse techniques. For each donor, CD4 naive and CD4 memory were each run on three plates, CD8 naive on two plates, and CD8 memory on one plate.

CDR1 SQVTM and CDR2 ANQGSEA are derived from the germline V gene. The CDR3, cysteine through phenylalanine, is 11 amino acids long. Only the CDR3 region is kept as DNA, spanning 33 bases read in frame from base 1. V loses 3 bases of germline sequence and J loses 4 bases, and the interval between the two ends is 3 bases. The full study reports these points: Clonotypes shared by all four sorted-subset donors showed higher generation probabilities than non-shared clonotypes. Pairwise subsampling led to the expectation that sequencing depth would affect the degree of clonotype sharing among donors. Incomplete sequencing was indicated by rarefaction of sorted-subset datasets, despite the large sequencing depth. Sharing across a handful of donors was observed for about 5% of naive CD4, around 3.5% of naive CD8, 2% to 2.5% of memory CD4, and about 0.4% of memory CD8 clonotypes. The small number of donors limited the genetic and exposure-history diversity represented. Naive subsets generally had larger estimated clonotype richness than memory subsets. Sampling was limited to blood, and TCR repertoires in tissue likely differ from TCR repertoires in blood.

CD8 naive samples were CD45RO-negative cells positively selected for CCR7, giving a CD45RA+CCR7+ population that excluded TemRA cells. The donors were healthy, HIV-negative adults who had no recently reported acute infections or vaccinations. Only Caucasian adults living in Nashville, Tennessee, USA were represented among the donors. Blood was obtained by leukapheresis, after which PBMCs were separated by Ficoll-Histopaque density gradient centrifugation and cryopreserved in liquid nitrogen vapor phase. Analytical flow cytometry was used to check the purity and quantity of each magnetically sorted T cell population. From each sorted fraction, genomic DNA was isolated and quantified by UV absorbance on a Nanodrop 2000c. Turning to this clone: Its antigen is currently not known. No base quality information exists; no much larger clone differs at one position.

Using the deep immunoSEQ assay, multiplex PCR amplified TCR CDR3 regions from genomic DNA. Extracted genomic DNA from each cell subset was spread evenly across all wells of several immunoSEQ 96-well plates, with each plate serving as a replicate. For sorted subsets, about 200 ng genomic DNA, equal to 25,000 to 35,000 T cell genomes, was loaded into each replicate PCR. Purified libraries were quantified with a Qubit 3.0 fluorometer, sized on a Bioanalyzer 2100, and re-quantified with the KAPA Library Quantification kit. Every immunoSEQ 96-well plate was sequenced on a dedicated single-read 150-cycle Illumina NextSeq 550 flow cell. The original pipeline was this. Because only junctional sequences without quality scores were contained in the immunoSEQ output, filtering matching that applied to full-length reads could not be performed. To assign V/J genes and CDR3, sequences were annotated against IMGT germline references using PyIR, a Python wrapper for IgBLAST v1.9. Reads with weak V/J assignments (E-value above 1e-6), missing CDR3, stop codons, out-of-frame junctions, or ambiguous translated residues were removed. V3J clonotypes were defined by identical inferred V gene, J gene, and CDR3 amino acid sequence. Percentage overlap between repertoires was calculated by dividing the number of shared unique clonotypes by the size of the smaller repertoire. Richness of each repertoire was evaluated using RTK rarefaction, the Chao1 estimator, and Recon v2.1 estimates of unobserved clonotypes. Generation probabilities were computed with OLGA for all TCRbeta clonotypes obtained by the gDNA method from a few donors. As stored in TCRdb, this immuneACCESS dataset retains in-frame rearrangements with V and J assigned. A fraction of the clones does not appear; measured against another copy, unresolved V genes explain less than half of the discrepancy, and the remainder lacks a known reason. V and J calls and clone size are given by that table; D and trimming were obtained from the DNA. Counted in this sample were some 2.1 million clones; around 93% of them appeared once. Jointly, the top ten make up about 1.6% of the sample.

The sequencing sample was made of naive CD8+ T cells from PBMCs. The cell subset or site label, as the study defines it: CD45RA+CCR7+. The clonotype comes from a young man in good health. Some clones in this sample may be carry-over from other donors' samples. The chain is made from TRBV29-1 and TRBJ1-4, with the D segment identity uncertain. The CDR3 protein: CSVDSNEKLFF. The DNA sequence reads TGCAGCGTTGACAGTAATGAAAAACTGTTTTTT.